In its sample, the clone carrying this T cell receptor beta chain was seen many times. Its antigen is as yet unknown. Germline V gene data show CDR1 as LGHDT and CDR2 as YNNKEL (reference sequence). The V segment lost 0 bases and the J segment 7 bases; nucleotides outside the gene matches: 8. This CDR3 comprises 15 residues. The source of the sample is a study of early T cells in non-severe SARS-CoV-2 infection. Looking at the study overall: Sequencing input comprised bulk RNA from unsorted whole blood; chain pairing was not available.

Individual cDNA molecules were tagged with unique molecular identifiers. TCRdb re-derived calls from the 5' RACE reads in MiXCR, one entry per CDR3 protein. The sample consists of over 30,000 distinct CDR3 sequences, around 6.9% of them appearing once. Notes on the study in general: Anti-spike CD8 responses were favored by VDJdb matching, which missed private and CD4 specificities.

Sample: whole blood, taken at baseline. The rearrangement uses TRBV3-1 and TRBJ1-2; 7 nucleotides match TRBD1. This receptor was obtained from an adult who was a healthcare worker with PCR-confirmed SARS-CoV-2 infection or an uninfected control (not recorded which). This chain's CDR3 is CASSQEGLGGIGYTF. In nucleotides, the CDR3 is TGTGCCAGCAGCCAAGAAGGTTTAGGGGGCATTGGCTACACCTTC.